One T cell receptor beta chain is described in this entry. This specimen belongs to a study of control samples from healthy donors and cancer patients. Clones were read by immunoSEQ multiplex PCR, and TCRdb kept only the in-frame ones, dropping some. Among some 45,000 clones, over 80% were seen once, and the ten largest hold roughly 47%. Trimming left V 5 bases short and J 10 bases short, with 21 bases between. The CDR3 consists of 15 residues. Germline V lookup: CDR1 SGHNT, CDR2 YENEEA. Sequenced input: blood. This receptor was taken from a man in his sixties in good health. The chain carries TRBV11-3 and TRBJ2-1, with D perhaps matching TRBD1 (6 bases). The CDR3 DNA sequence: TGTGCCAGCAGCCCACGACAGGCGTCCTACGGGGAGCAGTTCTTC. Its protein is CASSPRQASYGEQFF.